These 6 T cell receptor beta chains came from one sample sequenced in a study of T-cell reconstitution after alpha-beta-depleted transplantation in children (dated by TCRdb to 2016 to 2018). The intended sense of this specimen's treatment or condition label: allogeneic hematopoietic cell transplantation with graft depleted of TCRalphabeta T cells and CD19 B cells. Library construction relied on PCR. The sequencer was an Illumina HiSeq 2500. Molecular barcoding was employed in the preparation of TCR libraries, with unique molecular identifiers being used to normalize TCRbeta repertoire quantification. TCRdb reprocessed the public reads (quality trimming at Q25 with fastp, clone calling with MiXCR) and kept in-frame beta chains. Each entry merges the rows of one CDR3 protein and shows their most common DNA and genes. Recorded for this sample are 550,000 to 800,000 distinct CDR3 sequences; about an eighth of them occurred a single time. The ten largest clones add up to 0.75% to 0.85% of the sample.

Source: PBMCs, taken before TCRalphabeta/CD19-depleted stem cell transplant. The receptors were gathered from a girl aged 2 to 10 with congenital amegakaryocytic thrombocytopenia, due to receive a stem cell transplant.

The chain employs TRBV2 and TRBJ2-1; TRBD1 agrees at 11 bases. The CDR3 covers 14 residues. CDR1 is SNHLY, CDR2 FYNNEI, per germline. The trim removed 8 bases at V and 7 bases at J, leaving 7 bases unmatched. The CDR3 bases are TGTGCCAGCCGAGGCGGGACAGGGGGGAATGAGCAGTTCTTC. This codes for CASRGGTGGNEQFF.

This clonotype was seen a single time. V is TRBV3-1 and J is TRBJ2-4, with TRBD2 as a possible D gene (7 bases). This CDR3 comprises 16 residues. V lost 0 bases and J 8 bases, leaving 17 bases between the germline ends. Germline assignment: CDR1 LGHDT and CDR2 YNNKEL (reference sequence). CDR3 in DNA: TGTGCCAGCAGCCAAGATGGTAGGGGGGAGGGCGACATTCAGTACTTC. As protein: CASSQDGRGEGDIQYF.

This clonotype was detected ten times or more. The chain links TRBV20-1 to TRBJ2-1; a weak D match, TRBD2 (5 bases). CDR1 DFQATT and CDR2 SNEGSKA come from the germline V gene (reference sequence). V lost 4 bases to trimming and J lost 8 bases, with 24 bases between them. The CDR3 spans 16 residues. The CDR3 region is CSATMLRTIAYDEQFF. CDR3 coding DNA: TGCAGTGCTACCATGCTCAGGACGATAGCGTATGATGAGCAGTTCTTC.

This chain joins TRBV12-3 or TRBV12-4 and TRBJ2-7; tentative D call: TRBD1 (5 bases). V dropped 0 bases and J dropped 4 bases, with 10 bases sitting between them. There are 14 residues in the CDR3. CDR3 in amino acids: CASSLAQGAYEQYF. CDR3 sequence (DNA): TGTGCCAGCAGTTTAGCGCAAGGGGCATACGAGCAGTACTTC.

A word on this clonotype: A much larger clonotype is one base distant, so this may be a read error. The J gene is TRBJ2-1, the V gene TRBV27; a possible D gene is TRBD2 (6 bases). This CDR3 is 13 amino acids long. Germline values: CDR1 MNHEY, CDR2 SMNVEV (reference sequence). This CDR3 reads CASRLLSGNGQFF. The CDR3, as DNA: TGTGCCAGCAGGCTCCTTAGCGGCAATGGGCAGTTCTTC.

CDR3: CASSADYRNEQFF. For the CDR3, the DNA is TGTGCCAGCAGCGCGGACTACCGTAATGAGCAGTTCTTC. The genes are TRBV9 and TRBJ2-1; D possibly corresponds to TRBD2 (6 bases). The ends were cut back, 3 bases at V and 7 bases at J, with 11 bases in the middle. The CDR3 consists of 13 residues. Germline CDR1 reads SGDLS; CDR2 reads YYNGEE.